This T cell receptor (beta chain) emerged from a study of regulatory T cells in long-lasting Graves disease (dated by TCRdb to about 2021). Notes on the research overall: Persistent Graves' disease was defined as antithyroid drug treatment for over 5 years with persistently positive TSH receptor autoantibodies. The study was registered as a clinical trial and conducted in China. TCR sequencing covered about 13 persistent and 20 or so newly diagnosed Graves' disease patients, 33 samples in total. In the clinical cohort, patients with persistent Graves' disease had used antithyroid drugs for an average of around 9.9 years. Patients with persistent Graves' disease were compared with patients with newly diagnosed Graves' disease using TCR sequencing and RNA sequencing of peripheral blood.

The full study reports these points: Preferential use of TRBV28, TRBJ1-2 and TRBJ2-5 was observed in persistent disease, whereas TRBV20-1 and TRBJ2-1 were favored in newly diagnosed disease. A larger number of public clonotypes was shared among persistent patients (approximately 3,000) than among newly diagnosed patients (around 870). Only the TCR beta chain was sequenced and analyzed. Peripheral blood alone was examined, since thyroid tissue, which constituted the primary lesion, could not be accessed. Compared with newly diagnosed patients, persistent Graves' disease patients had lower TCR Shannon entropy and fewer highly expanded clones, which suggests clonal expansion. The authors acknowledged the small sample size as a limitation that may reduce accuracy.

The sample's time point label, in plain terms: persistent/refractory GD, antithyroid drugs over 5 years with positive TRAb. For both TCR sequencing and RNA sequencing, RNA was extracted from PBMCs in TRIzol. The diagnosis of Graves' disease followed American Thyroid Association guidelines. Patients for the study were recruited at an endocrinology department in Xi'an, China. From each patient, about 8.9 milliliters of peripheral blood was collected into an EDTA anticoagulant tube. Ficoll Paque Plus density gradient separation was used to isolate PBMCs, and no additional T cell sorting was done. An Agilent 2100 Bioanalyzer and agarose gel were used to check RNA quality, and a NanoDrop 2000 was used to measure RNA concentration. As concerns this clonotype: Its specific antigen is unknown. No base quality values were provided; no much bigger clone lies one nucleotide off.

Library method: multiplex PCR. TCRdb names Illumina HiSeq 4000 as the instrument used. iRepertoire HTBI primers and Arm-PCR amplification of CDR3 regions were used to construct TCR beta libraries. Before sequencing, the PCR products underwent gel purification. The study's processing was this. Across samples, some 62 TRBV and 13 to 15 TRBJ segments were identified and used for gene usage analysis of CDR3 amino acid clonotypes. Filtered high-quality paired reads were merged into contigs using COPE and FqMerger. BLAST was used to align contigs to IMGT TRBV, TRBD and TRBJ reference genes, and CDR3 was defined according to IMGT. Any clonotype with a frequency above 0.1% was counted as a highly expanded clone. Repertoire diversity was measured by Shannon entropy, and V-J evenness by the Gini coefficient. A clonotype was considered public if more than one individual shared it. TCRdb ran its own pipeline on the public reads, namely fastp trimming at Q25 and MiXCR clone calling, and kept in-frame beta chains. Records with the same CDR3 protein are collapsed into one entry carrying the most frequent genes and DNA. TCRdb, not the original authors, processed these V and J calls. The sample table holds about 660,000 distinct CDR3 sequences, of which about 32% were seen once. Of the sample, 40% to 50% falls within the top ten clones.

The germline V gene provides CDR1 MNHNS and CDR2 SASEGT. V trim: 4 bases; J trim: 11 bases; unmatched bases: 11. There are 16 amino acids in the CDR3, from cysteine to phenylalanine inclusive. The DNA shown is the 48-base CDR3, in frame from base 1. This material consisted of peripheral blood mononuclear cells (PBMCs), taken when the disease was refractory, from a patient treated with antithyroid drugs. The chain is encoded by TRBV6-1 joined to TRBJ1-6; TRBD1 fits 10 bases in the junction. This sequence originates from a female donor with Graves disease. The CDR3 protein sequence reads: CASSASTGTGDAPLHF. The DNA sequence reads TGTGCCAGCAGTGCCTCCACCGGGACAGGGGACGCACCCCTCCACTTT.